This T cell receptor beta chain stems from a study of blood T cell repertoires in COVID-19. Whole-study context: Samples taken during acute and convalescent COVID-19 were collected in the United States, Italy and Spain. PBMCs, B-cell-depleted T cells, or T cells provided the cDNA or gDNA that made up the material.

Original processing methods: Quantification of nucleated cells was approximated via reference gene primer amplification. Libraries were prepared by immunoSEQ multiplex PCR; TCRdb keeps only in-frame clonotypes and omits some of them. V, J and clone size are taken as reported in that table, and D and trimming were inferred from the DNA itself. The table has tens of thousands of clones, over 80% seen once; the top ten hold about 12%. CDR1 MNHEY and CDR2 SVGAGI come from the germline V gene. The CDR3 contains 13 residues. Deletions cut 6 bases from V and 0 bases from J, with 6 bases between. The chain recombines TRBV6-5 with TRBJ1-5; D gene uncertain. The origin of this receptor is a human donor with active COVID-19. The donor label of this sample is uncertain. The sequenced sample consisted of peripheral blood. DNA of the CDR3: TGTGCCAGCAGGGAGGGTAGCAATCAGCCCCAGCATTTT. It specifies CASREGSNQPQHF.